The clone carrying this T cell receptor (beta chain) has a count of ten or more. The antigen is not known. Approximately 510 ng RNA was reverse transcribed with alpha and beta constant-region primers. Using multiplexing indices, alpha and beta chain libraries were generated apart by chain-specific third strand synthesis. TCRdb processed the 5' RACE reads anew with MiXCR; each CDR3 protein has one entry. The sample contains roughly 25,000 distinct CDR3 sequences, 8.5% to 9% of which appear only once. Germline V gene lookup returns CDR1 DFQATT and CDR2 SNEGSKA (reference sequence). The CDR3 sequence is 15 residues long. Between the trimmed V and J ends, which lost 5 bases and 7 bases, there was a span of 21 bases. The data belong to a study of HIV-infected patients and healthy controls. The study, taken as a whole, reports: The authors saw processing only sixteen HIV-infected individuals as a major limitation on generality.

No cell fractionation was done, so the repertoire covers all unsorted peripheral blood T cells. The receptor was derived from an adult in good health. This sequence joins TRBV20-1 and TRBJ1-3; D may be TRBD1 (5 bases). Material: blood. The CDR3 DNA sequence: TGCAGTGCTCAACCCCGGGGGAACATTCGTAACACCATATATTTT. Amino acid sequence: CSAQPRGNIRNTIYF.